Following are 14 T cell receptor beta chains from one sample sequenced in a study of control samples from healthy donors and cancer patients. Repertoires were generated with immunoSEQ multiplex PCR, while TCRdb's copy carries only in-frame clones and drops some. The sample shows about 140,000 clones, approximately 94% of them seen only once. Sequencing was carried out using blood. These receptors all stem from a man between 40 and 49 years old in good health.

This chain uses TRBV3-1 (or the pseudogene TRBV3-2) with TRBJ2-3; no definite D call. CDR1 LGHDT and CDR2 YNNKEL come from the germline V gene (reference sequence). With 1 base removed from V and 0 bases from J, the gap between germline ends came to 11 bases. CDR3 length: 16 amino acids. In nucleotides, the CDR3 is TGTGCCAGCAGCCAAGTGCCTGGCCCTAGCACAGATACGCAGTATTTT. This translates into CASSQVPGPSTDTQYF.

This chain uses TRBV9 with TRBJ1-2; the D is unclear. V was shortened by 4 bases and J by 4 bases, with 23 bases between the two germline ends. The CDR3 has 17 residues. Germline V lookup: CDR1 SGDLS, CDR2 YYNGEE. CDR3 in DNA: TGTGCCAGCAGCCTAGATGGAGGTGAGGGCCTAAGCTATGGCTACACCTTC. Encoded protein: CASSLDGGEGLSYGYTF.

The V gene is TRBV28, the J gene TRBJ1-5, with D possibly TRBD1 on 5 matching bases. V lost 6 bases and J 2 bases, leaving 11 bases between the germline ends. The CDR3 spans 14 residues. CDR1 is MDHEN and CDR2 is SYDVKM in the germline V gene. Here the CDR3 DNA reads TGTGCCAGCAGCCCCCCGGGGCGCAATCAGCCCCAGCATTTT. Translated: CASSPPGRNQPQHF. Combining the CDR3 with reference TRBV28 and TRBJ1-5 gives the whole variable domain DVKVTQSSRYLVKRTGEKVFLECVQDMDHENMFWYRQDPGLGLRLIYFSYDVKMKEKGDIPEGYSVSREKKERFSLILESASTNQTSMYLCASSPPGRNQPQHFGDGTRLSIL.

The rearrangement joins TRBV7-2 to TRBJ2-7; TRBD1 matches 8 bases. With 1 base clipped from V and 2 bases from J, the junction kept 4 bases outside the gene matches. The CDR3 spans 15 residues. CDR1 is SGHTA and CDR2 is FQGNSA in the germline V gene. The CDR3 DNA is TGTGCCAGCAGCTTAGGGACAGGGTCCCCCTACGAGCAGTACTTC. It encodes CASSLGTGSPYEQYF.

This chain links TRBV11-2 with TRBJ1-1; TRBD1 aligns across 7 bases. This CDR3 has 15 amino acids. The ends lost 5 bases at V and 1 base at J; junction bases unmatched: 7. Germline-derived CDR1 and CDR2 are SGHAT and FQNNGV. CDR3 nucleotides: TGTGCCAGCAGCCCGAGACAGGGACCGAACACTGAAGCTTTCTTT. Its protein product is CASSPRQGPNTEAFF.

The V and J genes are TRBV5-1 and TRBJ1-1; a weak D match, TRBD1 (6 bases). The ends were cut back, 0 bases at V and 8 bases at J, with 11 bases in the middle. CDR1 is SGHRS and CDR2 is YFSETQ in the germline V gene. The CDR3 loop spans 13 amino acids. CDR3 bases: TGCGCCAGCAGCTTGGACAGGGATGGGGAAGCTTTCTTT. Translated: CASSLDRDGEAFF.

The chain recombines TRBV9 with TRBJ1-3; a weak D match, TRBD1 (5 bases). V dropped 0 bases and J dropped 0 bases, with 7 bases sitting between them. The CDR3 length is 15 residues. Per germline, CDR1 SGDLS and CDR2 YYNGEE. CDR3 in amino acids: CASSVARDSGNTIYF. The CDR3 DNA reads TGTGCCAGCAGCGTAGCCAGGGACTCTGGAAACACCATATATTTT.

The genes are TRBV10-1 and TRBJ1-3; D remains unclear. Trimming removed 4 bases from V and 3 bases from J, with 7 bases in between. The germline V gene has CDR1 WNHNN and CDR2 SYGVQD (reference sequence). CDR3 length: 13 amino acids. The CDR3 loop reads CASSVGIGNTIYF. As DNA, the CDR3 is TGCGCCAGCAGTGTGGGGATTGGAAACACCATATATTTT.

The rearrangement joins TRBV9 to TRBJ1-6; tentative D call: TRBD1 (5 bases). The CDR3 consists of 16 residues. Germline V gives CDR1 SGDLS, CDR2 YYNGEE. V was trimmed by 4 bases and J by 6 bases, leaving 17 bases between them. CDR3 residues: CASSLDSATTNSPLHF. The CDR3 bases are TGTGCCAGCAGCTTAGACAGCGCCACTACTAATTCACCCCTCCACTTT.

The rearrangement joins TRBV20-1 to TRBJ1-1; D call uncertain. CDR1 and CDR2 from the germline V gene are DFQATT and SNEGSKA (reference sequence). The CDR3 is 11 amino acids. Deletions cut 3 bases from V and 1 base from J, with 3 bases between. The CDR3 DNA is TGCAGTGCTAGCGGGAACACTGAAGCTTTCTTT. Its protein is CSASGNTEAFF.

The chain combines TRBV7-9 with TRBJ2-1; 10 nucleotides align to TRBD2. CDR1 SEHNR and CDR2 FQNEAQ come from the germline V gene (reference sequence). The CDR3 contains 14 residues. V shed 2 bases, J shed 8 bases, and the junction held 3 bases outside the gene matches. CDR3 loop: CASSLSSGSHEQFF. The CDR3 nucleotides are TGTGCCAGCAGCTTATCTAGCGGGAGTCATGAGCAGTTCTTC.

This clone was seen once. The V and J genes are TRBV29-1 and TRBJ2-7, with a weak D call TRBD2 (6 bases). Germline V gene sequence: CDR1 SQVTM, CDR2 ANQGSEA. The CDR3 covers 13 residues. V was pared by 5 bases and J by 2 bases, with 13 bases between. CDR3 sequence (DNA): TGCAGCGTTCCGTCCGGGAGACCCTACGAGCAGTACTTC. Translation gives CSVPSGRPYEQYF.

CDR3 nucleotides: TGTGCCACCAGTGAAACAGGGGACAGGGACGGGGAGCTGTTTTTT. Its translation: CATSETGDRDGELFF. This sequence joins TRBV24-1 and TRBJ2-2, with 9 nucleotides matching TRBD1. The CDR3 length is 15 residues. Germline lookup yields CDR1 KGHDR and CDR2 SFDVKD. Trimming at V came to 4 bases and at J to 7 bases, leaving 6 bases not matched to a gene.

The gene calls are TRBV19 and TRBJ2-2; TRBD2 agrees at 16 bases. The CDR3 covers 17 residues. The germline V gene encodes CDR1 LNHDA and CDR2 SQIVND (reference sequence). With 5 bases clipped from V and 4 bases from J, the junction kept 4 bases outside the gene matches. CDR3 sequence: CASSPGLAGGPTGELFF. For the CDR3, the DNA is TGTGCCAGTAGTCCGGGACTAGCGGGAGGGCCCACCGGGGAGCTGTTTTTT.